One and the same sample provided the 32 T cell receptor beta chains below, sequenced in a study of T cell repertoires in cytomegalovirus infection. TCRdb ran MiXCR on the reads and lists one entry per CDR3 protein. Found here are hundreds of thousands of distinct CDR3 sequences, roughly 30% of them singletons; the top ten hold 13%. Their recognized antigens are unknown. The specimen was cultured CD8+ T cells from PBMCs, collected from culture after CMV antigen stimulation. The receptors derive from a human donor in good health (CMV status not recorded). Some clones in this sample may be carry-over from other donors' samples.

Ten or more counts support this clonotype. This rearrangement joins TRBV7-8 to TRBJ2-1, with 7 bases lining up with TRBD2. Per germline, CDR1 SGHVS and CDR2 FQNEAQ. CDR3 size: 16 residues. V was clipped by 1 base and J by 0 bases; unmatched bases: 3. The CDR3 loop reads CASSLGAGSSYNEQFF. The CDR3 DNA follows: TGTGCCAGCAGCTTAGGAGCGGGGAGCTCCTACAATGAGCAGTTCTTC.

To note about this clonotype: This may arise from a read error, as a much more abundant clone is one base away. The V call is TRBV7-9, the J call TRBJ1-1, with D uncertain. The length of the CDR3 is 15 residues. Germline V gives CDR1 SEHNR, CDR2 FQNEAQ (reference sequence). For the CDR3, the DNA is TGTGCCAACAGCTTAGCGTTGGGTATGAACACTGAAGCTTTCTTT. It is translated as CANSLALGMNTEAFF.

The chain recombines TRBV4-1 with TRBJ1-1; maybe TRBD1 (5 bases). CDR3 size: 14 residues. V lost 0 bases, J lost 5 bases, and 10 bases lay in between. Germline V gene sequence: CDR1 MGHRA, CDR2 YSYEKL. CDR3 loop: CASSQEGELTEAFF. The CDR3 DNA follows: TGCGCCAGCAGCCAAGAGGGGGAACTTACTGAAGCTTTCTTT.

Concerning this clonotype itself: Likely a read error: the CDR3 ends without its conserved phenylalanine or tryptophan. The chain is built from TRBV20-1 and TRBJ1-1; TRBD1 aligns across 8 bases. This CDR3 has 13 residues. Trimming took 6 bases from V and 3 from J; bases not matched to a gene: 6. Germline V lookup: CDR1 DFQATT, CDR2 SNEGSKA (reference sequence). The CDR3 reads CSALRGLDTEAFL. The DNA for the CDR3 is TGCAGTGCACTCAGGGGGCTTGACACTGAAGCTTTCCTT.

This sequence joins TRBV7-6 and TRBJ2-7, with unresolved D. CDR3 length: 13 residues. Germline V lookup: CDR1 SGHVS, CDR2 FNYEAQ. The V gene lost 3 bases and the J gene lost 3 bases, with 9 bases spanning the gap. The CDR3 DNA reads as TGTGCCAGCAGCTTGACCAACGACTACGAGCAGTACGTC. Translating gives CASSLTNDYEQYV.

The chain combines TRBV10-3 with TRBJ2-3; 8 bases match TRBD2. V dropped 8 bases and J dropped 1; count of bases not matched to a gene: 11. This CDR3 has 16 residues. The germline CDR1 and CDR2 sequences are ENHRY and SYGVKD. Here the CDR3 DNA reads TGTGCCATCGGACTCCCAGCGGGGGCGGGCACAGATACGCAGTATTTT. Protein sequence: CAIGLPAGAGTDTQYF.

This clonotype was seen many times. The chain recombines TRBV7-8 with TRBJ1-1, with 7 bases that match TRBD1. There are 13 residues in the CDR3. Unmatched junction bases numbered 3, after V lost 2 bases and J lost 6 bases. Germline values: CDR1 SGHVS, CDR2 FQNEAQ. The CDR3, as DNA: TGTGCCAGCAGCTTACCAGGACAGGCTGAAGCTTTCTTT. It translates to CASSLPGQAEAFF.

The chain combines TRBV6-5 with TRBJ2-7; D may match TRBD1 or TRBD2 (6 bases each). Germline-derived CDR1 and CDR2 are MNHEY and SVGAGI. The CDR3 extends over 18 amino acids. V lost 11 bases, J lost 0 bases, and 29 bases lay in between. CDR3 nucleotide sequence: TGTGCCGGGCCCGCTTCGGGGGCCCAGTCGTCTAGCTCCTACGAGCAGTACTTC. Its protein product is CAGPASGAQSSSSYEQYF.

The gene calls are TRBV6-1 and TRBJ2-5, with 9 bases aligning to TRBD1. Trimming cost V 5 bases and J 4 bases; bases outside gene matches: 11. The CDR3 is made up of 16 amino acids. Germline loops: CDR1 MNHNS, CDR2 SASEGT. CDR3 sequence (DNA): TGTGCCAGCAGTAACCCCGGGACAGGGCTTCGAGAGACCCAGTACTTC. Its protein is CASSNPGTGLRETQYF.

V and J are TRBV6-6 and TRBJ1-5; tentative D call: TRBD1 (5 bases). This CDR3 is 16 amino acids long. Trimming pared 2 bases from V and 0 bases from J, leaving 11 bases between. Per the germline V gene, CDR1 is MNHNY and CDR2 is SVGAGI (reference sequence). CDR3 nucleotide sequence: TGTGCCAGCAGTTACAAGGGACCAAATAGCAATCAGCCCCAGCATTTT. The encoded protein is CASSYKGPNSNQPQHF.

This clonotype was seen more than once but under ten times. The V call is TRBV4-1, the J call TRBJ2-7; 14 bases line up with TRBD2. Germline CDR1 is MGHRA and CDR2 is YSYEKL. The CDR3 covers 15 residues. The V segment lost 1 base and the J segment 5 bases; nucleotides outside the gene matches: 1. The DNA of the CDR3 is TGCGCCAGCAGCCAAGCGGGACTAGCGGGGGACGAGCAGTACTTC. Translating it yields CASSQAGLAGDEQYF.

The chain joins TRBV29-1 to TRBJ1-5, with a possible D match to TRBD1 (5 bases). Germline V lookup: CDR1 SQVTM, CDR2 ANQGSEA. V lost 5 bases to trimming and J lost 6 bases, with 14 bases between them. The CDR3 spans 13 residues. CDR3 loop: CSVSNRGTQPQHF. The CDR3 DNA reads TGCAGCGTTTCCAACCGAGGGACTCAGCCCCAGCATTTT. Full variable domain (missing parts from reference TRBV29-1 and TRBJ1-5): SAVISQKPSRDICQRGTSLTIQCQVDSQVTMMFWYRQQPGQSLTLIATANQGSEATYESGFVIDKFPISRPNLTFSTLTVSNMSPEDSSIYLCSVSNRGTQPQHFGDGTRLSIL.

The CDR3: CASSLALGGPEAFF. The CDR3 coding sequence is TGTGCCAGCAGCTTAGCGCTGGGGGGCCCTGAAGCTTTCTTT. V and J are TRBV7-2 and TRBJ1-1; D is possibly TRBD1 (6 bases). V lost 0 bases and J lost 6, with 11 bases in between. The CDR3 is 14 amino acids. Germline CDR1 reads SGHTA; CDR2 reads FQGNSA.

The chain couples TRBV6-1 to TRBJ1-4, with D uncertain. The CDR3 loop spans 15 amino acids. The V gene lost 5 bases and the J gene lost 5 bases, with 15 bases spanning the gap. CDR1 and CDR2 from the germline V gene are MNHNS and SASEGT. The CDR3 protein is CASSYTAAQNEKLFF. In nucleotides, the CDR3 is TGTGCCAGCAGTTACACCGCAGCGCAAAATGAAAAACTGTTTTTT.

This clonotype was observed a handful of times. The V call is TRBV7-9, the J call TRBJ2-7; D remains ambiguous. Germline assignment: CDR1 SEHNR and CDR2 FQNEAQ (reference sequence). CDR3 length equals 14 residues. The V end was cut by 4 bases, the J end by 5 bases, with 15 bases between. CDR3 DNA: TGTGCCAGCAGCTACCCATCCTCCTACGACGAGCAGTACTTC. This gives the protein CASSYPSSYDEQYF.

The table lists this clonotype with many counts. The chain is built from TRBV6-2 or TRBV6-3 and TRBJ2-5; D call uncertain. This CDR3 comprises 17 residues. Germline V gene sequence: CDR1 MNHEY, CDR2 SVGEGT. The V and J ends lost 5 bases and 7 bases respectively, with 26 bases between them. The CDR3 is CASSNFHRLGRKGTQYF. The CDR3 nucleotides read TGTGCCAGCAGTAACTTCCACCGACTCGGCAGAAAGGGGACCCAGTACTTC.

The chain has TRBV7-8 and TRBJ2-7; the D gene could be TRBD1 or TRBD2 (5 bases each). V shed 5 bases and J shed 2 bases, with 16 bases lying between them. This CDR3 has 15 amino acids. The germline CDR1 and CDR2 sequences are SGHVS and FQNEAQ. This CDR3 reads CASSPPRDGTYEQYF. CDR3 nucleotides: TGTGCCAGCAGCCCTCCCCGGGACGGAACCTACGAGCAGTACTTC.

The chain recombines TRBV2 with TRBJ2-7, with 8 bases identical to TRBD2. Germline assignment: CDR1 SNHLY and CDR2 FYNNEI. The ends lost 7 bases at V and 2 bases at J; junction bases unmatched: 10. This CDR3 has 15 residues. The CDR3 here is CASTAGGEGAYEQYV. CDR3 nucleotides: TGTGCCAGCACTGCGGGGGGCGAGGGGGCCTACGAGCAGTACGTC.

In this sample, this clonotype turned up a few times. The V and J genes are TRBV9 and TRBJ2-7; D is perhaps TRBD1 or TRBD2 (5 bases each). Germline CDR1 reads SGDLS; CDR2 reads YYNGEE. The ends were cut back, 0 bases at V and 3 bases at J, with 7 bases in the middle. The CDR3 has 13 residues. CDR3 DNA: TGTGCCAGCAGCGTAGGGGGGAACTACGAGCAGTACTTC. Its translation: CASSVGGNYEQYF.

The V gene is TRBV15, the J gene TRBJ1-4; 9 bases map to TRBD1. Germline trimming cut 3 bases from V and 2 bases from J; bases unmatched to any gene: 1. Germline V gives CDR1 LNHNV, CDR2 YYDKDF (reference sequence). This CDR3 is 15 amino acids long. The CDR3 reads CATSRTGGTNEKLFF. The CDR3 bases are TGTGCCACCAGCAGGACAGGGGGGACTAATGAAAAACTGTTTTTT.

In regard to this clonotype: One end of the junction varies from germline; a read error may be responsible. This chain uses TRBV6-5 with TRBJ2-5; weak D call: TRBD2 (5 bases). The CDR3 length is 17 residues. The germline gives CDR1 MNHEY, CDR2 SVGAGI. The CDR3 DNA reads TGTGCCTGCAGTGGAGGCTGGCAGGCCCAAAAACGGGAGACCCAGTACTTC. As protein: CACSGGWQAQKRETQYF.

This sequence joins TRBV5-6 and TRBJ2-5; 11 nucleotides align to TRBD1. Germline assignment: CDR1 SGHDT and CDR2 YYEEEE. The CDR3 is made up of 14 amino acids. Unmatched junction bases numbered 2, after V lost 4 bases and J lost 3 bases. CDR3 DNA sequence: TGTGCCAGCAGCCGGGGACAGGGGGAAGAGACCCAGTACTTC. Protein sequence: CASSRGQGEETQYF.

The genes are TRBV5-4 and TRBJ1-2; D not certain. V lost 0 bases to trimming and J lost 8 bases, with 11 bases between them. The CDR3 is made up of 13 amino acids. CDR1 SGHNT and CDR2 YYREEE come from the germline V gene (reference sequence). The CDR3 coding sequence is TGTGCCAGCAGCTTGGAAGGGTTATTAGGCTACACCTTC. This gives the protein CASSLEGLLGYTF.

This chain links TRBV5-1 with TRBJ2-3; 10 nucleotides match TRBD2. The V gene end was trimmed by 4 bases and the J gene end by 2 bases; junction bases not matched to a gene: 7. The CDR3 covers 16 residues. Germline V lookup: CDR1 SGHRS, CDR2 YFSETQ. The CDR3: CASSDSSGGNTDTQYF. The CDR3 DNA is TGCGCCAGCAGCGACTCTAGCGGGGGTAACACAGATACGCAGTATTTT.

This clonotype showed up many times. The chain's CDR3 is CASSYGPSGSTEAFF. For the CDR3, the DNA is TGTGCCAGCAGCTACGGCCCAAGCGGGAGCACTGAAGCTTTCTTT. The chain recombines TRBV7-9 with TRBJ1-1; no clear D. Germline CDR1 reads SEHNR; CDR2 reads FQNEAQ (reference sequence). V was trimmed by 4 bases and J by 4 bases, leaving 16 bases between them. This CDR3 is built from 15 residues.

The CDR3 DNA reads TGTGCCACCAGTGATTTGCAAGGTGGGAATGAGCAGTTCTTC. It yields the protein CATSDLQGGNEQFF. V and J are TRBV24-1 and TRBJ2-1; D is ambiguous. The CDR3 runs 14 residues. The germline V gene encodes CDR1 KGHDR and CDR2 SFDVKD. V was cut by 0 bases and J by 7 bases, with 9 bases left in between.

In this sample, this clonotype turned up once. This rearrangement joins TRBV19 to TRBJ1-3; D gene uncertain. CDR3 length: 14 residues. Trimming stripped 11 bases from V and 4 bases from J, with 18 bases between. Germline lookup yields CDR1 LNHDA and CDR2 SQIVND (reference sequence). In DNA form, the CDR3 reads TGTGCCGTCGCAGGTGTACGTTTCGGAAACACCATATATTTT. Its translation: CAVAGVRFGNTIYF.

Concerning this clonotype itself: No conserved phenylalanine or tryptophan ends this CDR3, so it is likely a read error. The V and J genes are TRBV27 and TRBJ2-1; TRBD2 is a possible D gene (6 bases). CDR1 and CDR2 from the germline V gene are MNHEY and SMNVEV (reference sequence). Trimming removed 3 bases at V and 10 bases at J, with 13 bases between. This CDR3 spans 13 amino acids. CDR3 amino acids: CASSLGDSMEQFS. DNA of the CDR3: TGTGCCAGCAGTTTGGGGGACTCTATGGAGCAGTTCTCC.

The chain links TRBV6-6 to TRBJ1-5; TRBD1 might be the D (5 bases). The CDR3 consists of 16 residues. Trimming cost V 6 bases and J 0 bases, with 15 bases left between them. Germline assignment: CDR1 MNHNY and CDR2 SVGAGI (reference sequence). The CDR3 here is CASRAANQGSNQPQHF. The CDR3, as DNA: TGTGCCAGCAGAGCAGCTAATCAGGGTAGCAATCAGCCCCAGCATTTT.

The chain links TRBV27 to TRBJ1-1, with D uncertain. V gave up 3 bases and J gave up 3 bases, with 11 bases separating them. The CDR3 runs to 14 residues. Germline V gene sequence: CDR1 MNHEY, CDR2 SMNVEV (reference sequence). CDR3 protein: CASSFGTTDTEAFF. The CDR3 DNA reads TGTGCCAGCAGTTTCGGCACCACGGACACTGAAGCTTTCTTT.

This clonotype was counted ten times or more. The DNA of the CDR3 is TGTGCCAGCAGCTTAGGCAGGGGGACGACCGGGGAGCTGTTTTTT. It codes for CASSLGRGTTGELFF. The chain joins TRBV7-9 to TRBJ2-2; 7 nucleotides agree with TRBD1. The CDR3 runs 15 residues. The V segment lost 1 base and the J segment 5 bases; nucleotides outside the gene matches: 4. Germline CDR1 and CDR2: SEHNR and FQNEAQ (reference sequence).

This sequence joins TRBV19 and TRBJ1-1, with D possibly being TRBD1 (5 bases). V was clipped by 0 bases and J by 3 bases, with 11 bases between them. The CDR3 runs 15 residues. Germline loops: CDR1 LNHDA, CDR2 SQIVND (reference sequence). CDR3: CASSIDGAPDTEAFF. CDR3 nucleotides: TGTGCCAGTAGTATAGACGGGGCACCCGACACTGAAGCTTTCTTT.